Listed below are T cell receptor beta chains from one sample, sequenced in a study of cytomegalovirus exposure and HLA in healthy donors. The repertoire was sequenced with immunoSEQ multiplex PCR; TCRdb's copy has only in-frame clones and lacks some. The sample includes around 120,000 clones, approximately 80% of them seen just once. The sequencing input was PBMCs. Receptors originate from a female donor in good health and CMV-seropositive. CDR3s include the opening cysteine and the closing phenylalanine or tryptophan. Fields, in order: J gene, V gene, D gene, clone size, CDR3 DNA, CDR3 protein. The D gene is left open where the match is weak. Clone size appears in some rows only: once, few, many, or a class for an expanded clone.

TRBJ2-3	TRBV19	-	-	TGTGCCAGTAGTATGGCGAGGGGGACAGATACGCAGTATTTT	CASSMARGTDTQYF
TRBJ2-7	TRBV5-4	-	-	TGTGCCAGCAGCTTGGCAGCAGGCAACTACGAGCAGTACTTC	CASSLAAGNYEQYF
TRBJ2-3	TRBV5-1	-	-	TGCGCCAGTAGCTCCGGGGACACAATCACAGATACGCAGTATTTT	CASSSGDTITDTQYF
TRBJ1-1	TRBV7-9	-	few	TGTGCCAGCAGCCAGATCGGGGTGATAGAAGCTTTCTTT	CASSQIGVIEAFF
TRBJ2-6	TRBV7-9	-	-	TGTGCCAGCAGCTTGGCCTTTCCGGGGGCCAACGTCCTGACTTTC	CASSLAFPGANVLTF
TRBJ2-1	TRBV5-1	TRBD1	-	TGCGCCAGCAGCTTTATACAGGGGGTATACAATGAGCAGTTCTTC	CASSFIQGVYNEQFF
TRBJ2-5	TRBV5-1	-	-	TGCGCCAGCAGCTTGATGGGACACCCGCGAGAGACCCAGTACTTC	CASSLMGHPRETQYF
TRBJ1-3	TRBV4-1	-	-	TGCGCCAGCAGCCAAACCGATCGGGATTCGACTGCCATATATTTT	CASSQTDRDSTAIYF
TRBJ1-1	TRBV7-9	TRBD1	-	TGTGCCAGCAGCCTAACGACAGGGGGTGAAGCTTTCTTT	CASSLTTGGEAFF
TRBJ2-5	TRBV30	-	-	TGTGCCTGGAGTGTGAACAGGAAAGAGACCCAGTACTTC	CAWSVNRKETQYF
TRBJ2-7	TRBV30	-	few	TGTGCCTGGAGTGGAGGAGTATACGAGCAGTACTTC	CAWSGGVYEQYF
TRBJ1-4	TRBV7-9	-	-	TGTGCCAGCAGCCCGGGAGGTCCGGGGAGGAATGAAAAACTGTTTTTT	CASSPGGPGRNEKLFF
TRBJ1-5	TRBV19	-	-	TGTGCCAGTAGTATTTGGGAGGATCAGCCCCAGCATTTT	CASSIWEDQPQHF
TRBJ2-1	TRBV30	TRBD2	few	TGTGCCTGTCAAACTAGCGGGGGGGCCTATGAGCAGTTCTTC	CACQTSGGAYEQFF
TRBJ2-1	TRBV5-8	-	-	TGTGCCAGCAGCCGGGGAACTTATTACAATGAGCAGTTCTTC	CASSRGTYYNEQFF
TRBJ2-4	TRBV27	-	-	TGTGCCAGCAGTTCCCTATTCGGTCAGGGGCAAGGGGGTAGGGACATTCAGTACTTC	CASSSLFGQGQGGRDIQYF
TRBJ1-5	TRBV6-5	-	-	TGTGCCAGTACCCGCGGGTCAGGTCAGCCCCAGCATTTT	CASTRGSGQPQHF
TRBJ2-7	TRBV10-2	TRBD1	-	TGCGCCAGCAGTGGATTTCTGTTTGAGACAGGGGGATACGAGCAGTACTTC	CASSGFLFETGGYEQYF
TRBJ2-5	TRBV9	TRBD2	-	TGTGCCAGCAGCAGCTCAGGGAGGGAAGAGACCCAGTACTTC	CASSSSGREETQYF
TRBJ2-3	TRBV5-4	-	-	TGTGCCAGCAGCCTTTATGGAGGGGGCACAGATACGCAGTATTTT	CASSLYGGGTDTQYF
TRBJ2-3	TRBV7-3	TRBD1	-	TGTGCCAGCAGCTTAAGGGCGGGACAGGGGCCTACAGATACGCAGTATTTT	CASSLRAGQGPTDTQYF
TRBJ1-2	TRBV18	-	-	TGTGCCAGCTCACTACAGGGTGACTATGGCTACACCTTC	CASSLQGDYGYTF
TRBJ2-1	TRBV19	-	once	TGTGCCAGTAGGAGACGTACGGGGGACCACAATGAGCAGTTCTTC	CASRRRTGDHNEQFF
TRBJ1-6	TRBV7-9	-	few	TGTGCCAGCAGCTTAGAGGGACAAATAAATTCACCCCTCCACTTT	CASSLEGQINSPLHF
TRBJ2-1	TRBV7-8	-	-	TGTGCCAGCAGCTCTGGCCTCGGCGCGGCTAGCAATGAGCAGTTCTTC	CASSSGLGAASNEQFF
TRBJ1-2	TRBV7-9	-	few	TGTGCCAGCAGCGCCAACAAACCCCAGGCTAACTATGGCTACACCTTC	CASSANKPQANYGYTF
TRBJ1-4	TRBV7-8	-	-	TGTGCCAGCAGTTACAGGGTTCCAAATGAAAAACTGTTTTTT	CASSYRVPNEKLFF
TRBJ2-1	TRBV10-3	TRBD2	-	TGTGCCATCAGTCCGGGACTAGCGGACGTCAATGAGCAGTTCTTC	CAISPGLADVNEQFF
TRBJ2-7	TRBV7-3	TRBD1	-	TGTGCCAGCAGCCCCCAGACAGGGGACGAGCAGTACTTC	CASSPQTGDEQYF
TRBJ1-3	TRBV5-1	-	-	TGCGCCAGCAGCCCCGTTCGGGGGGCCCTCTCTGGAAACACCATATATTTT	CASSPVRGALSGNTIYF
TRBJ2-1	TRBV7-3	TRBD1	once	TGTGCCAGCAGCTTCACAGGGGGCGGGTACAATGAGCAGTTCTTC	CASSFTGGGYNEQFF
TRBJ2-2	TRBV19	-	-	TGTGCCAGTAGCCTCAGGGTTGCCGGGGAGCTGTTTTTT	CASSLRVAGELFF
TRBJ2-7	TRBV11-1	-	-	TGTGCCAGCAGCTTGAGAGGGGGGGCGAACGAGCAGTACTTC	CASSLRGGANEQYF
TRBJ2-7	TRBV21-1	-	few	TGTGCCCTTAGGGACAGGGCGTACTACGAGCAGTACTTC	CALRDRAYYEQYF
TRBJ1-1	TRBV30	TRBD1	few	TGTGCCTGGGCCCAGGGGGGCACTGAAGCTTTCTTT	CAWAQGGTEAFF
TRBJ1-2	TRBV10-3	-	-	TGTGCCATCAGTGAGCAGACGGACAGCCTCTATGGCTACACCTTC	CAISEQTDSLYGYTF
TRBJ1-3	TRBV7-2	-	-	TGTGCCAGCAGCTTGACAGGCTCTGGAAACACCATATATTTT	CASSLTGSGNTIYF
TRBJ2-5	TRBV7-2	-	-	TGTGCCAGCAGCCTAGGACTGGGTGCAGAGACCCAGTACTTC	CASSLGLGAETQYF
TRBJ1-2	TRBV19	-	-	TGTGCCAGTACCCGGCAGGGTGAATTTGGCTACACCTTC	CASTRQGEFGYTF
TRBJ1-1	TRBV19	-	-	TGTGCCAGTAGTAAACCGGACGGGCGGGCTGAAGCTTTCTTT	CASSKPDGRAEAFF
TRBJ1-5	TRBV6-1	-	-	TGTGCCAGCAGGGACCCGAGGGGCAATCAGCCCCAGCATTTT	CASRDPRGNQPQHF
TRBJ2-5	TRBV7-2	-	-	TGTGCCAGCAGCTTGGGGGGACAAGAGACCCAGTACTTC	CASSLGGQETQYF
TRBJ2-7	TRBV5-8	TRBD1	few	TGTGCCAGCAGCTCTATCCGGGACAGGGTAACTTACGAGCAGTACTTC	CASSSIRDRVTYEQYF
TRBJ2-1	TRBV5-1	TRBD1	-	TGCGCCAGCAGCCTTCGGACAGGTCGTCGGGGTGAGCAGTTCTTC	CASSLRTGRRGEQFF
TRBJ2-7	TRBV5-1	TRBD1	-	TGCGCCAGCAGCTTGGGGTCCCCCGGACAGGGCTACGAGCAGTACTTC	CASSLGSPGQGYEQYF
TRBJ1-1	TRBV6-1	TRBD1	-	TGTGCCAGCAGGGTACGGGGACAGGTTAGGATCCAAGCTTTCTTT	CASRVRGQVRIQAFF
TRBJ1-6	TRBV4-1	-	-	TGCGCCAGCAGCCAGCAGGAACCAGGGAATTCACCCCTCCACTTT	CASSQQEPGNSPLHF
TRBJ1-1	TRBV28	TRBD1	-	TGTGCCAGCAGCACCGGGACAGGGATCACTGAAGCTTTCTTT	CASSTGTGITEAFF
TRBJ2-2	TRBV19	-	-	TGTGCCAGTAGTAAAGGAGGGACCGGGGAGCTGTTTTTT	CASSKGGTGELFF
TRBJ2-7	TRBV5-1	TRBD1	-	TGCGCCAGCAGCTTGGACAGGGGGAACTACGAGCAGTACTTC	CASSLDRGNYEQYF
TRBJ1-4	TRBV6-6	TRBD1	-	TGTGCCAGCAGTTGGGGACAGCAGAATGAAAAACTGTTTTTT	CASSWGQQNEKLFF
TRBJ1-1	TRBV7-8	TRBD1	-	TGTGCCAGCAGCTCCTTAAATCCCCTACAGGGGATGAACACTGAAGCTTTCTTT	CASSSLNPLQGMNTEAFF
TRBJ1-2	TRBV2	-	-	TGTGCCAGCAGGGCAGGGCTCGCGTGGAATGGCTACACCTTC	CASRAGLAWNGYTF
TRBJ2-5	TRBV14	TRBD2	few	TGTGCCAGCAGTGCTGGGAGGGTGGTGCGTGAGACCCAGTACTTC	CASSAGRVVRETQYF